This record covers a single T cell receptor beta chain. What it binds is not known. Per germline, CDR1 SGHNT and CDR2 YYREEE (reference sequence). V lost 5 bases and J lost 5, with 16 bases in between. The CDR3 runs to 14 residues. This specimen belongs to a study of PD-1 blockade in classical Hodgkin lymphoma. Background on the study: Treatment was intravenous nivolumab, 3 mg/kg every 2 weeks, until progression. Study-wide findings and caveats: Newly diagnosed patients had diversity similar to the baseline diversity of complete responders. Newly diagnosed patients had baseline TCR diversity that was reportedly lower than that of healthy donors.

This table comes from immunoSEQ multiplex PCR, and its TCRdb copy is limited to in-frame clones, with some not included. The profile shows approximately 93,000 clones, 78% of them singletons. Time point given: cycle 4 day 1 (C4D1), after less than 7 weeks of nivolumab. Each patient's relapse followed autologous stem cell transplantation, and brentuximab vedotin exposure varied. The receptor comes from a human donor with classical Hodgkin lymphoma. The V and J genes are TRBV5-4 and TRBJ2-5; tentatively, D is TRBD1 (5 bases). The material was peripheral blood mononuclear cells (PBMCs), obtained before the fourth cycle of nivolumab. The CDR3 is CASRFWAGKETQYF. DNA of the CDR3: TGTGCCAGCAGATTCTGGGCAGGGAAGGAGACCCAGTACTTC.